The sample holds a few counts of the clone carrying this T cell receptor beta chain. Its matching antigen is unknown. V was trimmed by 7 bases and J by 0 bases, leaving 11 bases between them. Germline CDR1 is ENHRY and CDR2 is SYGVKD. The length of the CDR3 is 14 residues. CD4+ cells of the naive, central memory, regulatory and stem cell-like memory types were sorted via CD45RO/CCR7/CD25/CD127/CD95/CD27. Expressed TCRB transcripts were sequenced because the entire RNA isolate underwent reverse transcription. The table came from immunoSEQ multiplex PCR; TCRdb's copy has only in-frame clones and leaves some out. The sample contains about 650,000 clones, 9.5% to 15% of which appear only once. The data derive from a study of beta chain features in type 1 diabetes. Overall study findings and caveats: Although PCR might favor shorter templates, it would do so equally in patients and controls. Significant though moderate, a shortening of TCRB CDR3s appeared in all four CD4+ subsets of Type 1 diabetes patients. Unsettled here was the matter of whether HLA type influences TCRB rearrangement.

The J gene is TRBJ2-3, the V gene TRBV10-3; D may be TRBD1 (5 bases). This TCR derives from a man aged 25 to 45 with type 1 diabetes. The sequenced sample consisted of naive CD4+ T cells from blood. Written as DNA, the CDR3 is TGTGCCATCAATTCAGGGCCTAGCACAGATACGCAGTATTTT. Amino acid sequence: CAINSGPSTDTQYF.